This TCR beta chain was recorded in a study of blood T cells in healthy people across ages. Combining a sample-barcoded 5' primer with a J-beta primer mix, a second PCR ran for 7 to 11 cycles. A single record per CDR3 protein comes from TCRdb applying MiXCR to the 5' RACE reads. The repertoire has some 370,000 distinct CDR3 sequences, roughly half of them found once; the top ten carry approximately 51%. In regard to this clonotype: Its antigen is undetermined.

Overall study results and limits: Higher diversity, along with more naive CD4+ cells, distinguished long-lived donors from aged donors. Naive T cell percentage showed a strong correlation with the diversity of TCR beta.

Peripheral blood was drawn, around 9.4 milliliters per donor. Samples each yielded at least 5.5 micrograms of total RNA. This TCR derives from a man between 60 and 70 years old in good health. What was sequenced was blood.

The CDR3 DNA sequence: TGTGCCAGCAGTCGGGGCAATAGGCGGGGCAATGAGCAGTTCTTC. This sequence encodes CASSRGNRRGNEQFF. The rearrangement joins TRBV27 to TRBJ2-1, with a possible D match to TRBD2 (6 bases). V lost 5 bases and J 6 bases, leaving 17 bases between the germline ends. Germline loops: CDR1 MNHEY, CDR2 SMNVEV (reference sequence). There are 15 residues in the CDR3.